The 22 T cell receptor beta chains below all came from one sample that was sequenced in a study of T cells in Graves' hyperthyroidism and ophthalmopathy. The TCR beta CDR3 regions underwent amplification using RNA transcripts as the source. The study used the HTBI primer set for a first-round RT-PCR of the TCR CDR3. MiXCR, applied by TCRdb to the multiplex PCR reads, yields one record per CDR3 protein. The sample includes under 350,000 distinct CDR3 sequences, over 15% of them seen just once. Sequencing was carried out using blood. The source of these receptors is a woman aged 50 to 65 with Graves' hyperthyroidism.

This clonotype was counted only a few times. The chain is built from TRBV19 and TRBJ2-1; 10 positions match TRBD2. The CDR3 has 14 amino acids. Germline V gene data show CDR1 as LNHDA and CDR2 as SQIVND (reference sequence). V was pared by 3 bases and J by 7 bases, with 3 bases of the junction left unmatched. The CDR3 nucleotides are TGTGCCAGTAGTATGCTAGCGGGAGTAAATGAGCAGTTCTTC. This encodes CASSMLAGVNEQFF.

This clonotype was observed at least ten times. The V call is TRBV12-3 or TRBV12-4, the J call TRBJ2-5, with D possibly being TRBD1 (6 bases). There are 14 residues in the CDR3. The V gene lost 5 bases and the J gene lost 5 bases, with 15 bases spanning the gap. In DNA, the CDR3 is TGTGCCAGCAGTGAGTTCAGGGGCGGGGAGACCCAGTACTTC. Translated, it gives CASSEFRGGETQYF.

The CDR3 protein is CASSDRAPYEQYV. In DNA form, the CDR3 reads TGTGCCAGCAGCGACCGGGCGCCGTACGAGCAGTACGTC. The rearrangement joins TRBV6-1 to TRBJ2-7; the D is unclear. Germline CDR1 reads MNHNS; CDR2 reads SASEGT. The CDR3 is 13 residues long. V lost 6 bases to trimming and J lost 4 bases, with 13 bases between them.

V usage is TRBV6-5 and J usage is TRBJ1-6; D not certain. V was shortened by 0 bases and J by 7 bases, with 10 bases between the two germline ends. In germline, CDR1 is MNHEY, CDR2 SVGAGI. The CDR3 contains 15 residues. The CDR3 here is CASSYSGSQNSPLHF. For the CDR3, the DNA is TGTGCCAGCAGTTACTCCGGCAGCCAAAATTCACCCCTCCACTTT.

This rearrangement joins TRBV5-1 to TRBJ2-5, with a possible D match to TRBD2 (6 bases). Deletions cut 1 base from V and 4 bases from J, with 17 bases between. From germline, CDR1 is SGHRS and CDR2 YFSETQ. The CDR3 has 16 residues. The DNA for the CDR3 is TGCGCCAGCAGCTTGACTCGGACCGCCGGGGGAGAGACCCAGTACTTC. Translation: CASSLTRTAGGETQYF.

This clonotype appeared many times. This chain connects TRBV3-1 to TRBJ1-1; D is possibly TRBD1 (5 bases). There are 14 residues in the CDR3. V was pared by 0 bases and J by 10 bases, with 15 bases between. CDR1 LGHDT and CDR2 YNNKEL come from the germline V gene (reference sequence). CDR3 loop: CASSQDHGGGGAFF. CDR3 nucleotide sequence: TGTGCCAGCAGCCAAGATCACGGGGGTGGAGGAGCTTTCTTT. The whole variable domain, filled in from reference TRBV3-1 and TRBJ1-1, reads DTAVSQTPKYLVTQMGNDKSIKCEQNLGHDTMYWYKQDSKKFLKIMFSYNNKELIINETVPNRFSPKSPDKAHLNLHINSLELGDSAVYFCASSQDHGGGGAFFGQGTRLTVV.

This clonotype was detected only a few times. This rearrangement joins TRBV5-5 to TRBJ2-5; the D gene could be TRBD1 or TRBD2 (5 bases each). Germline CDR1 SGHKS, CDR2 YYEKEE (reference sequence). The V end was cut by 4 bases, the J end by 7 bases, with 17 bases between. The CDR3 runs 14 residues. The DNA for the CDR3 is TGTGCCAGCAGCCCCGGGACGTATCCCGGGACCCAGTACTTC. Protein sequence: CASSPGTYPGTQYF.

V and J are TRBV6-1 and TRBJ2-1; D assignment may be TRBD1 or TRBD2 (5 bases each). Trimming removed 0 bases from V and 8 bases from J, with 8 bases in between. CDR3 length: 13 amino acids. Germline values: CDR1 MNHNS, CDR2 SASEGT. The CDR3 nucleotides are TGTGCCAGCAGTGAAGCGGGACGGGATGAGCAGTTCTTC. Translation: CASSEAGRDEQFF.

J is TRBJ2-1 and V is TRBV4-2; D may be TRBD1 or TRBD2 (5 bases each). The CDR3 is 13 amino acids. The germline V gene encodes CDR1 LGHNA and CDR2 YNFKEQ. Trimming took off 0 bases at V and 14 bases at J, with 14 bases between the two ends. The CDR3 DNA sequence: TGTGCCAGCAGCCAAGAGAGGGACCAAGGGGAGTTCTTC. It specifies CASSQERDQGEFF.

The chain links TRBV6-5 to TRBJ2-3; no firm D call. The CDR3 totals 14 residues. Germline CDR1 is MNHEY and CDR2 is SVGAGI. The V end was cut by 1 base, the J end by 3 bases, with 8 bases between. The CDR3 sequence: CASSYLAGTDTQYF. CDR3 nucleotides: TGTGCCAGCAGTTACTTGGCAGGAACAGATACGCAGTATTTT.

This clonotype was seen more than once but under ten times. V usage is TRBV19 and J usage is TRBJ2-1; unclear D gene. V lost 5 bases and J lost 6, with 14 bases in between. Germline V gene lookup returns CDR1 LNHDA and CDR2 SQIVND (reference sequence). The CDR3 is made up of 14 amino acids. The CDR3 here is CASSFATETNEQFF. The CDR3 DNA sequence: TGTGCCAGTAGTTTTGCGACGGAGACCAATGAGCAGTTCTTC.

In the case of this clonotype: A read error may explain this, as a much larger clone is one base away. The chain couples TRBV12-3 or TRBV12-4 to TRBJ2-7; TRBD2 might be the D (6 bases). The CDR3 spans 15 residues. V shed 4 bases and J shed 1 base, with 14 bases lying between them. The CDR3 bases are TGTGCCAGCAGTTCTAGACTAGTCGTATCCTACGAGCAGTACTTC. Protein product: CASSSRLVVSYEQYF.

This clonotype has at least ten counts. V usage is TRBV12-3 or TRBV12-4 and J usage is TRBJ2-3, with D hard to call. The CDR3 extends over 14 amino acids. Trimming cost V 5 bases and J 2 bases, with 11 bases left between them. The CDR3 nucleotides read TGTGCCAGCAGTGATAGACTTCTCACAGATACGCAGTATTTT. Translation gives CASSDRLLTDTQYF.

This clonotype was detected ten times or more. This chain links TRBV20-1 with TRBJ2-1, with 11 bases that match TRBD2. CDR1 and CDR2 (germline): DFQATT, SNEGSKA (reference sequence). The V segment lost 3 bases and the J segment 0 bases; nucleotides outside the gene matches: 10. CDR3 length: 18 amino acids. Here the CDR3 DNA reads TGCAGTGCTAGTCCGGGGACTAGCGGACCGAGCTCCTACAATGAGCAGTTCTTC. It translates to CSASPGTSGPSSYNEQFF.

DNA of the CDR3: TGTGCCAGCAGTTTAGGCGGGGGCCTAGAGAAACTGTTTTTT. Amino acids: CASSLGGGLEKLFF. This rearrangement joins TRBV12-3 or TRBV12-4 to TRBJ1-4; D perhaps matches TRBD1 (6 bases). The CDR3 contains 14 residues. With 1 base removed from V and 11 bases from J, the gap between germline ends came to 14 bases.

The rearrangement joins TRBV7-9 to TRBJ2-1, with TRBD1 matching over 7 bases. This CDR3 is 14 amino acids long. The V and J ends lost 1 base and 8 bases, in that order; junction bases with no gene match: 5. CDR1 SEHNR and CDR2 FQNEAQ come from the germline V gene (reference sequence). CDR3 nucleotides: TGTGCCAGCAGCTTAGTCAAAACAGGGGATGAGCAGTTCTTC. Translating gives CASSLVKTGDEQFF.

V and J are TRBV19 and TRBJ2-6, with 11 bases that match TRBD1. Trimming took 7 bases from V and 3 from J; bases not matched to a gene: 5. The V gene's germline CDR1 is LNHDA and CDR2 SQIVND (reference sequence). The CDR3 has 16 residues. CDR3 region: CASTRTGGSGANVLTF. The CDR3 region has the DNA TGTGCCAGTACTAGGACAGGGGGCAGTGGGGCCAACGTCCTGACTTTC.

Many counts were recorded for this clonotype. This CDR3 is CASSLDLSNQPQHF. The DNA of the CDR3 is TGTGCCAGCAGCTTAGACCTAAGCAATCAGCCCCAGCATTTT. The rearrangement joins TRBV11-2 to TRBJ1-5; D is undetermined. The length of the CDR3 is 14 residues. V lost 0 bases to trimming and J lost 1 base, with 4 bases between them. Per the germline V gene, CDR1 is SGHAT and CDR2 is FQNNGV. Filled out from reference TRBV11-2 and TRBJ1-5, the complete variable domain reads EAGVAQSPRYKIIEKRQSVAFWCNPISGHATLYWYQQILGQGPKLLIQFQNNGVVDDSQLPKDRFSAERLKGVDSTLKIQPAKLEDSAVYLCASSLDLSNQPQHFGDGTRLSIL.

In DNA form, the CDR3 reads TGTGCCAGCAGCCTAACCTGGACTACACTAGGGGCGGGTGAGCAGTTCTTC. This sequence encodes CASSLTWTTLGAGEQFF. The chain recombines TRBV3-1 with TRBJ2-1; weak D call: TRBD2 (6 bases). The V and J ends lost 4 bases and 9 bases respectively, with 25 bases between them. Germline V gene lookup returns CDR1 LGHDT and CDR2 YNNKEL (reference sequence). The CDR3 runs 17 residues.

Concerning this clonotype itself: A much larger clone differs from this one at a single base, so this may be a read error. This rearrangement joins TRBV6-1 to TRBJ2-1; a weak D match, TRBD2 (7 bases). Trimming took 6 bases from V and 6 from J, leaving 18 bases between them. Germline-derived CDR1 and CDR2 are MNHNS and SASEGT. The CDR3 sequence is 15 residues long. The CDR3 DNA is TGTGCCAGCAGGGCGGGGGCTAGCGCTAGCAATGAGCAGTTCTTC. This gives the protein CASRAGASASNEQFF.

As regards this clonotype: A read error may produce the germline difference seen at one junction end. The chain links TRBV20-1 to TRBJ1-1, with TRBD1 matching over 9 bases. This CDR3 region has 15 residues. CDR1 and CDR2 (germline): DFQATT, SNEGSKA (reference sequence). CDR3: CSARRDRAVNPEAFF. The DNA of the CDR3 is TGCAGTGCTCGACGGGACAGGGCTGTGAACCCTGAAGCTTTCTTT.

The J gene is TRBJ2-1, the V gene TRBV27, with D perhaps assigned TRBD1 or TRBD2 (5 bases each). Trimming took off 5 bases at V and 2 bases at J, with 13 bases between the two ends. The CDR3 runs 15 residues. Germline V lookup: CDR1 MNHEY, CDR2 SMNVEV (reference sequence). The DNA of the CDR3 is TGTGCCAGCAGTCTCCGGGACCCTACCTACAATGAGCAGTTCTTC. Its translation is CASSLRDPTYNEQFF.